This T cell receptor beta chain was sequenced in a study of STAT5B mutations in CD4+ large granular lymphocyte leukemia. Method: immunoSEQ multiplex PCR; TCRdb's copy keeps in-frame clones and lacks some. The sample lists tens of thousands of clones; 71% were seen once. This sequence originates from a human donor in good health. What was sequenced was CD4+ T cells from blood buffy coats.

The CDR3 spells CASRQWGLAGGLLSEQFF. The CDR3 DNA sequence: TGTGCCAGCAGACAATGGGGACTAGCGGGGGGGCTTCTCTCTGAGCAGTTCTTC. J is TRBJ2-1 and V is TRBV4-2; 16 bases line up with TRBD2. This CDR3 contains 18 residues. V was clipped by 6 bases and J by 9 bases; unmatched bases: 14. The germline V gene encodes CDR1 LGHNA and CDR2 YNFKEQ.